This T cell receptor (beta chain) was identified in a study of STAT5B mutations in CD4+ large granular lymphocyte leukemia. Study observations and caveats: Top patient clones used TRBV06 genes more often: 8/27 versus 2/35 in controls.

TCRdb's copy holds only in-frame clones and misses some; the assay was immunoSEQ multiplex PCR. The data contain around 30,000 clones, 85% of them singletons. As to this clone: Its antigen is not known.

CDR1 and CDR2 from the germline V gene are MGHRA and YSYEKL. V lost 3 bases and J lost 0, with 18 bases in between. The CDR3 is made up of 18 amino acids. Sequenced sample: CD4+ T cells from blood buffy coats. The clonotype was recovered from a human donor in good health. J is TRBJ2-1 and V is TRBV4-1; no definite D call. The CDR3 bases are TGCGCCAGCAGCCAGAGAGGTGATCTCTACAGCTCCTACAATGAGCAGTTCTTC. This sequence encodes CASSQRGDLYSSYNEQFF.